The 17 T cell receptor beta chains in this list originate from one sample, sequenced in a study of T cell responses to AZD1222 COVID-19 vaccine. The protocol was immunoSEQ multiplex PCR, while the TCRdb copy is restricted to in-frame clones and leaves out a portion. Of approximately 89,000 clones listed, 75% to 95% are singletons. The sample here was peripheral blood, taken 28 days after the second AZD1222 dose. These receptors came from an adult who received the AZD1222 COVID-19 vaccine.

In nucleotides, the CDR3 is TGTGCCAGCAGTTACTCCCCGGGACTTCGCACAGATACGCAGTATTTT. Translated, it gives CASSYSPGLRTDTQYF. The rearrangement joins TRBV6-5 to TRBJ2-3; D is perhaps TRBD2 (6 bases). The CDR3 is 16 amino acids. Germline assignment: CDR1 MNHEY and CDR2 SVGAGI. V shed 0 bases and J shed 1 base, with 11 bases lying between them.

CDR3 in amino acids: CASSLGVPGAGELFF. The CDR3 DNA follows: TGTGCCAGCAGCTTAGGAGTCCCCGGGGCCGGGGAGCTGTTTTTT. This chain joins TRBV7-3 and TRBJ2-2, with TRBD2 as a possible D gene (5 bases). The CDR3 is 15 residues long. V lost 2 bases and J lost 6, with 13 bases in between. Germline V gives CDR1 SGHTA, CDR2 FQGTGA. The full variable domain, in which reference TRBV7-3 and TRBJ2-2 provide the parts outside the CDR3, is GAGVSQTPSNKVTEKGKYVELRCDPISGHTALYWYRQSLGQGPEFLIYFQGTGAADDSGLPNDRFFAVRPEGSVSTLKIQRTERGDSAVYLCASSLGVPGAGELFFGEGSRLTVL.

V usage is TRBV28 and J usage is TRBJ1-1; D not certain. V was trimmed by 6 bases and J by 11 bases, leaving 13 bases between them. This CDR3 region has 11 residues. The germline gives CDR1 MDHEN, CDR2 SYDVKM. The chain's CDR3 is CASRWRKHAFF. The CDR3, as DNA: TGTGCCAGCAGGTGGAGGAAGCACGCTTTCTTT. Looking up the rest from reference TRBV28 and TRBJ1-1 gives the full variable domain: DVKVTQSSRYLVKRTGEKVFLECVQDMDHENMFWYRQDPGLGLRLIYFSYDVKMKEKGDIPEGYSVSREKKERFSLILESASTNQTSMYLCASRWRKHAFFGQGTRLTVV.

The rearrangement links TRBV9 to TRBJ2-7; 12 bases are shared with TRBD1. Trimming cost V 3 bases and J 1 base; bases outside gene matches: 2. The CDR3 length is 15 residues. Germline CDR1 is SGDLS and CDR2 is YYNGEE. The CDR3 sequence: CASSEGQGASYEQYF. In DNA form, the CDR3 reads TGTGCCAGCAGCGAGGGACAGGGGGCATCCTACGAGCAGTACTTC.

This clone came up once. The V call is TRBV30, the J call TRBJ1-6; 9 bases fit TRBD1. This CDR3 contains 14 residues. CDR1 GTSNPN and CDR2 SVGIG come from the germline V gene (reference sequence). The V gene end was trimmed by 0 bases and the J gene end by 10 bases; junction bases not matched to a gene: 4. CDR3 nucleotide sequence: TGTGCCTGGAGTGTACAGGGGGCACGGTCACCCCTCCACTTT. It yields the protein CAWSVQGARSPLHF.

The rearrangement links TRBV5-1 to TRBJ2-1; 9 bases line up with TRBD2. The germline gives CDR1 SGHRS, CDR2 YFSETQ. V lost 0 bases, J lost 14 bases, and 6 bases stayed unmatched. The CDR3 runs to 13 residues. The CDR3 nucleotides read TGCGCCAGCAGCTTGGAGGCTAGCGGGAAGAAGTTCTTC. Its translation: CASSLEASGKKFF.

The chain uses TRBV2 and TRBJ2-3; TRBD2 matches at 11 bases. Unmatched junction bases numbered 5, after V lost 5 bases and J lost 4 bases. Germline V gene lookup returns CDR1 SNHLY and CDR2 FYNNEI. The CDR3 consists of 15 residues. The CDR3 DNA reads TGTGCCAGCAGTAATAGCGGGAGGGCCGCAGATACGCAGTATTTT. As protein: CASSNSGRAADTQYF.

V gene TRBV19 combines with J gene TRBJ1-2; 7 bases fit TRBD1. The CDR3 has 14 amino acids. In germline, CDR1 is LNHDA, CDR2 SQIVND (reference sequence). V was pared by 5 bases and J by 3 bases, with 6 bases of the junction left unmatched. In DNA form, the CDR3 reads TGTGCCAGTAGTCCTGACAGGGTGGACTATGGCTACACCTTC. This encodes CASSPDRVDYGYTF.

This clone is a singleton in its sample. The CDR3 is CASSLGQGAGYGYTF. CDR3 nucleotides: TGTGCCAGCAGCTTAGGGCAGGGGGCCGGCTATGGCTACACCTTC. This sequence joins TRBV7-9 and TRBJ1-2, with TRBD1 matching 8 bases. The CDR3 contains 15 residues. The V gene end was trimmed by 1 base and the J gene end by 4 bases; junction bases not matched to a gene: 5. Germline lookup yields CDR1 SEHNR and CDR2 FQNEAQ (reference sequence).

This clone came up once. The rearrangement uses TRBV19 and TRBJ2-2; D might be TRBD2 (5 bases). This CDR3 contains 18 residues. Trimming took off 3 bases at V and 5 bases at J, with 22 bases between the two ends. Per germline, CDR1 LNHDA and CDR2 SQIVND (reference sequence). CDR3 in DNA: TGTGCCAGTAGTATTCCCGGATCCGGGGATATTGGGACCGGGGAGCTGTTTTTT. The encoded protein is CASSIPGSGDIGTGELFF.

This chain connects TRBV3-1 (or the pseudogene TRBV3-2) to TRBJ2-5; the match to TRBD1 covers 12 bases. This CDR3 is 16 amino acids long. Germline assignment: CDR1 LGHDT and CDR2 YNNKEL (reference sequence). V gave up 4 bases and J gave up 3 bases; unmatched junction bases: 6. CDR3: CASSLRDRGQKETQYF. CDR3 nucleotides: TGTGCCAGCAGCCTCCGGGACAGGGGGCAAAAAGAGACCCAGTACTTC.

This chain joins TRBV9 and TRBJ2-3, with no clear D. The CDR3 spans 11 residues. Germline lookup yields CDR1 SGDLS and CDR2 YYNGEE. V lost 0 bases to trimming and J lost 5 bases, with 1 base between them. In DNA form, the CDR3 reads TGTGCCAGCAGCGTAGGAGATACGCAGTATTTT. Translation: CASSVGDTQYF.

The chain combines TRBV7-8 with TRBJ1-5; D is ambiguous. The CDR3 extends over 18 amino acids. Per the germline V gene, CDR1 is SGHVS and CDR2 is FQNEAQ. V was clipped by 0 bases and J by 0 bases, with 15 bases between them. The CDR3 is CASSLAVQTPTSNQPQHF. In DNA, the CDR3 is TGTGCCAGCAGCTTAGCGGTCCAAACGCCCACTAGCAATCAGCCCCAGCATTTT.

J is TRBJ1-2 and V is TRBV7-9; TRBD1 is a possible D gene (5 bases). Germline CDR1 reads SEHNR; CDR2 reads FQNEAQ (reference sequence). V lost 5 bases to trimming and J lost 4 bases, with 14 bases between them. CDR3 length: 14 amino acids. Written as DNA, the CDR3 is TGTGCCAGCAGCCCCCCCGGGGCAGCCTATGGCTACACCTTC. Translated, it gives CASSPPGAAYGYTF.

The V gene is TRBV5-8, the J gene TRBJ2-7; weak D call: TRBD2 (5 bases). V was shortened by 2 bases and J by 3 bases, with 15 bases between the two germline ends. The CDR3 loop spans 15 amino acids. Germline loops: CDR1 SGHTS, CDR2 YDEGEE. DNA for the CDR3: TGTGCCAGCAGCTTTCTTCAGAGGGTATTCTACGAGCAGTACTTC. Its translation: CASSFLQRVFYEQYF.

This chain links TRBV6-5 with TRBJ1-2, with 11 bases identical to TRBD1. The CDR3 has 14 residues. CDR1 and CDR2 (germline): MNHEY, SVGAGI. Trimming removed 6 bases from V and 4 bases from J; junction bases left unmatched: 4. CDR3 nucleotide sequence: TGTGCCAGCAGAGAGGACAGGGGGCCCTATGGCTACACCTTC. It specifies CASREDRGPYGYTF.

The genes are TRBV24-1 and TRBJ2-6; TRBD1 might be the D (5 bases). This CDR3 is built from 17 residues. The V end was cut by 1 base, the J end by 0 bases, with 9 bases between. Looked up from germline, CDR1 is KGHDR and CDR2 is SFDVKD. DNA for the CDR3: TGTGCCACCAGTGATTTCGACAGATTCTCTGGGGCCAACGTCCTGACTTTC. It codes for CATSDFDRFSGANVLTF.